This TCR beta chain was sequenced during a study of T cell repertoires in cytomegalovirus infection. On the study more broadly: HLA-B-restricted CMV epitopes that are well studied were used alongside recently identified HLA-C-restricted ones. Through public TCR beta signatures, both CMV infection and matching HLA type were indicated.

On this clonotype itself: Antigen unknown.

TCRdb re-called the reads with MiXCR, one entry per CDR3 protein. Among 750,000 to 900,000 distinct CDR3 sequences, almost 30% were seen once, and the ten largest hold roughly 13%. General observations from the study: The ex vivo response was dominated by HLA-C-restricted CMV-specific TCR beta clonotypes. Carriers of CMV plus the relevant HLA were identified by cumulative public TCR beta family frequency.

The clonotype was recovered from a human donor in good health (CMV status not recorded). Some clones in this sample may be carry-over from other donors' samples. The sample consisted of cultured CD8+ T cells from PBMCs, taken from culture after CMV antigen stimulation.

CDR3 bases: TGTGCCAGTCTACCCTGGAGGAATGAAAAACTGTTTTTT. This gives the protein CASLPWRNEKLFF. The genes are TRBV19 and TRBJ1-4; D unclear. CDR1 LNHDA and CDR2 SQIVND come from the germline V gene (reference sequence). This CDR3 has 13 residues. V was shortened by 8 bases and J by 5 bases, with 12 bases between the two germline ends.